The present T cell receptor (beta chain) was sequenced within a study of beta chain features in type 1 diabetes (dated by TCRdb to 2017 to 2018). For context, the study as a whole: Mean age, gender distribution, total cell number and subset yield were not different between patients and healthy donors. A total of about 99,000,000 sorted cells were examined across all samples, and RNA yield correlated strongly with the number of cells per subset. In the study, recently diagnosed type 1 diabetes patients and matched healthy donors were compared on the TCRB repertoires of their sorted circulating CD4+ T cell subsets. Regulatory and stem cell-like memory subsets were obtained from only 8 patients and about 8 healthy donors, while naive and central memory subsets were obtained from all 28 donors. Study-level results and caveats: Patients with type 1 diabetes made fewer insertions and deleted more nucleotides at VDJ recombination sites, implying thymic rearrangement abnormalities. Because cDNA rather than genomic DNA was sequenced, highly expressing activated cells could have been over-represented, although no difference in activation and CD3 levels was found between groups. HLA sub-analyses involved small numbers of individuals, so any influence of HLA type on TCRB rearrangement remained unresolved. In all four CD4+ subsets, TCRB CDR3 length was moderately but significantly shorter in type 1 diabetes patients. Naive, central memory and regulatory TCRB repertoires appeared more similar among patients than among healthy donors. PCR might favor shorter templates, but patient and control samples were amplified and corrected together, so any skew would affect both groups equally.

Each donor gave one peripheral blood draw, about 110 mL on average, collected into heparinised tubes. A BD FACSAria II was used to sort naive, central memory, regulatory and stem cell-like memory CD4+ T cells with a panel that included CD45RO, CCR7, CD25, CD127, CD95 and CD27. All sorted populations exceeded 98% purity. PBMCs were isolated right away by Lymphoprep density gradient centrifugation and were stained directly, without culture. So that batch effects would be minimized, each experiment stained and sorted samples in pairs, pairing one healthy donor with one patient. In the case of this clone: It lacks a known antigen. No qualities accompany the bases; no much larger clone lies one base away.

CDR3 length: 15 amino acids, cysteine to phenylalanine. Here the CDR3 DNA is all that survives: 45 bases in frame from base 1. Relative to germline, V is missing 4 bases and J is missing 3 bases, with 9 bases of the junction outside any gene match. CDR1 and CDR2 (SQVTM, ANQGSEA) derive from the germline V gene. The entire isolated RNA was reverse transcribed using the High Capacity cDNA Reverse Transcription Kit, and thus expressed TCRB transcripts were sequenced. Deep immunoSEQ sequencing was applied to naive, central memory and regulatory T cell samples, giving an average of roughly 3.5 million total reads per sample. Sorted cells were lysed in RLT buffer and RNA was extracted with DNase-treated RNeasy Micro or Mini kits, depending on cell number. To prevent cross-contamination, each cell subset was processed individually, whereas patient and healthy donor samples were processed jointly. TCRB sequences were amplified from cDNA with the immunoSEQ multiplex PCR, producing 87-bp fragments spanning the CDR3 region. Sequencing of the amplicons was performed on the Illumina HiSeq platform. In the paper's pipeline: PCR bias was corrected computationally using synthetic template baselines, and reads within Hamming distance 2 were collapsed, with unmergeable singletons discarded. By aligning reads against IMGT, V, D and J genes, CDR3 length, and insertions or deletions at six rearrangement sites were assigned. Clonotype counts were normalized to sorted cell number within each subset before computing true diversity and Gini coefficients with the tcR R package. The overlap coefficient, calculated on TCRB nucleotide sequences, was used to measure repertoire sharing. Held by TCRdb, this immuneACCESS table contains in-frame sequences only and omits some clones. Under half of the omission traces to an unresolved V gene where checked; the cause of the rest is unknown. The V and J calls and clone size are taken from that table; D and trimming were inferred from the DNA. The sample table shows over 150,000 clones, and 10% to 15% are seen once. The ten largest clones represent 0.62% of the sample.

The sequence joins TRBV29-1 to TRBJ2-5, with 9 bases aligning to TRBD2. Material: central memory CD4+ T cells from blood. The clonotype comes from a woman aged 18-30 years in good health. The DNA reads TGCAGCGTTGGGGGACTAGCAGGGCCCGAAGAGACCCAGTACTTC. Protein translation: CSVGGLAGPEETQYF.